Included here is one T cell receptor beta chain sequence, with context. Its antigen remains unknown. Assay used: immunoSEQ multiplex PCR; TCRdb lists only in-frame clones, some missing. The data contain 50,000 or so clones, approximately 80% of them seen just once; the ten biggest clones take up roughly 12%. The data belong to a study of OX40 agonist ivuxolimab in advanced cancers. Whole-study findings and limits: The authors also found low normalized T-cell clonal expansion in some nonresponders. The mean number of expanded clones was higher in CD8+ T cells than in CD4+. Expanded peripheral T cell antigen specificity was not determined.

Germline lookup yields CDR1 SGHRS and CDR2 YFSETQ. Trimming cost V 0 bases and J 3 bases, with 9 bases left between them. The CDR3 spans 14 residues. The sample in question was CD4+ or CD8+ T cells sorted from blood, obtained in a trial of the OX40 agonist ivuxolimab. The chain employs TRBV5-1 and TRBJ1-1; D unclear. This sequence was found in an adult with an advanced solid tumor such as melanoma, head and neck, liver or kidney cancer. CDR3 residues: CASSLAGQDTEAFF. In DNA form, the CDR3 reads TGCGCCAGCAGCTTGGCCGGGCAGGACACTGAAGCTTTCTTT.